Following are 27 T cell receptor beta chains from one sample sequenced in a study of OX40 agonist ivuxolimab in advanced cancers. The library was built by means of the immunoSEQ multiplex PCR assay. TCRdb's version of the immuneACCESS table is confined to in-frame rearrangements and falls short of the full clone set. An unresolved V gene accounts for under half of the shortfall where checked; the remainder is of unknown origin. This sample gives almost 85,000 clones in total; approximately 92% of them show up just once. The ten largest clones represent 0.15% to 0.2% of the sample. The sample consisted of CD4+ or CD8+ T cells sorted from blood, taken in a trial of the OX40 agonist ivuxolimab. The receptors were sampled from an adult with an advanced solid tumor such as melanoma, head and neck, liver or kidney cancer.

The chain uses TRBV18 and TRBJ1-1; the D gene is possibly TRBD1 (6 bases). Trimming stripped 11 bases from V and 8 bases from J, with 18 bases between. The CDR3 totals 12 residues. The germline gives CDR1 KGHSH, CDR2 LQKENI. The CDR3 DNA reads as TGTGCCTCGTCTACAGGGAATGGGGAAGCTTTCTTT. It translates to CASSTGNGEAFF.

The chain combines TRBV6-1 with TRBJ1-5, with a possible D match to TRBD1 (5 bases). Trimming removed 4 bases at V and 4 bases at J, with 8 bases between. Germline V CDR1 and CDR2: MNHNS, SASEGT. CDR3 length equals 13 residues. The CDR3 sequence is CASSGGTNQPQHF. CDR3 in DNA: TGTGCCAGCAGTGGAGGGACGAATCAGCCCCAGCATTTT.

The chain has TRBV11-3 and TRBJ1-6, with D hard to call. Germline lookup yields CDR1 SGHNT and CDR2 YENEEA. V was clipped by 8 bases and J by 5 bases, with 22 bases between them. The CDR3 has 17 amino acids. This CDR3 reads CASYHLGRQTDNSPLHF. CDR3 DNA sequence: TGTGCCAGCTACCACCTGGGTCGGCAAACGGATAATTCACCCCTCCACTTT.

To note about this clone: Other DNA sequences of this sample code for an identical CDR3. J is TRBJ2-3 and V is TRBV28; D is unclear. The germline V gene has CDR1 MDHEN and CDR2 SYDVKM. This CDR3 contains 11 residues. V lost 6 bases and J 6 bases, leaving 7 bases between the germline ends. The CDR3 reads CASSTTDTQYF. CDR3 DNA: TGTGCCAGCAGCACCACTGATACGCAGTATTTT.

This clone was observed a few times. This chain uses TRBV5-1 with TRBJ1-1; no definite D call. The CDR3 covers 13 residues. The germline CDR1 and CDR2 sequences are SGHRS and YFSETQ. V gave up 2 bases and J gave up 1 base, with 6 bases separating them. The CDR3 DNA reads as TGCGCCAGCAGCTTTTTCCAGAACACTGAAGCTTTCTTT. Translation gives CASSFFQNTEAFF.

J is TRBJ2-2 and V is TRBV7-3; 7 bases fit TRBD2. The CDR3 has 17 residues. Trimming at V came to 4 bases and at J to 0 bases, leaving 8 bases not matched to a gene. Per the germline V gene, CDR1 is SGHTA and CDR2 is FQGTGA. CDR3 region: CASSSGPSGANTGELFF. DNA for the CDR3: TGTGCCAGCAGCTCCGGACCTAGCGGAGCGAACACCGGGGAGCTGTTTTTT. Full variable domain (outside the CDR3, taken from reference TRBV7-3 and TRBJ2-2): GAGVSQTPSNKVTEKGKYVELRCDPISGHTALYWYRQSLGQGPEFLIYFQGTGAADDSGLPNDRFFAVRPEGSVSTLKIQRTERGDSAVYLCASSSGPSGANTGELFFGEGSRLTVL.

The chain recombines TRBV5-1 with TRBJ1-5, with TRBD1 as a possible D gene (6 bases). The CDR3 runs 15 residues. Germline V lookup: CDR1 SGHRS, CDR2 YFSETQ. V was pared by 4 bases and J by 6 bases, with 17 bases between. CDR3 amino acids: CASSPDGGRGQPQHF. The CDR3, as DNA: TGCGCCAGCAGCCCCGATGGGGGGCGCGGTCAGCCCCAGCATTTT.

The rearrangement links TRBV2 to TRBJ2-7; either TRBD1 or TRBD2 may supply D (6 bases each). Germline CDR1 reads SNHLY; CDR2 reads FYNNEI. CDR3 size: 12 residues. V shed 8 bases and J shed 6 bases, with 14 bases lying between them. CDR3 amino acids: CASVRGHVEQYV. In DNA, the CDR3 is TGTGCCAGCGTGCGGGGACACGTCGAGCAGTACGTC.

V gene TRBV10-3 combines with J gene TRBJ1-2, with D tentatively TRBD1 (5 bases). CDR3 length: 10 amino acids. The V gene's germline CDR1 is ENHRY and CDR2 SYGVKD. V lost 8 bases and J 8 bases, leaving 9 bases between the germline ends. The CDR3, as DNA: TGTGCCATCGGTAGGGACGGCTACACCTTC. Protein product: CAIGRDGYTF.

V gene TRBV7-9 combines with J gene TRBJ2-1, with 9 bases fitting TRBD1. Germline V gene data show CDR1 as SEHNR and CDR2 as FQNEAQ (reference sequence). The CDR3 sequence is 15 residues long. The J segment lost 8 bases and the V segment lost 4 bases, leaving 9 bases of the junction unmatched. The CDR3: CASSSSDRGIDEQFF. The CDR3 DNA reads as TGTGCCAGCAGCTCCTCGGACAGGGGTATCGATGAGCAGTTCTTC.

The V and J genes are TRBV18 and TRBJ1-1, with no clear D. The length of the CDR3 is 15 residues. The V end lost 0 bases, the J end lost 1 base, and 9 bases lay between the germline ends. Looked up from germline, CDR1 is KGHSH and CDR2 is LQKENI. The CDR3 DNA reads as TGTGCCAGCTCACCACCGGGCGGTCAGAACACTGAAGCTTTCTTT. Translated: CASSPPGGQNTEAFF.

V and J are TRBV5-1 and TRBJ1-6; tentatively, D is TRBD1 (5 bases). The ends were cut back, 0 bases at V and 7 bases at J, with 8 bases in the middle. Germline CDR1 is SGHRS and CDR2 is YFSETQ. There are 14 residues in the CDR3. The CDR3 DNA is TGCGCCAGCAGCTTGGTGACAGACAATTCACCCCTCCACTTT. Protein product: CASSLVTDNSPLHF.

This clone was observed a single time. The V and J genes are TRBV19 and TRBJ2-2; the D is unclear. V lost 6 bases to trimming and J lost 2 bases, with 16 bases between them. The CDR3 sequence is 16 residues long. Germline V gives CDR1 LNHDA, CDR2 SQIVND (reference sequence). CDR3 loop: CASRSRLQANTGELFF. For the CDR3, the DNA is TGTGCCAGTAGAAGTCGGCTACAAGCAAACACCGGGGAGCTGTTTTTT. Looking up the rest from reference TRBV19 and TRBJ2-2 gives the full variable domain: DGGITQSPKYLFRKEGQNVTLSCEQNLNHDAMYWYRQDPGQGLRLIYYSQIVNDFQKGDIAEGYSVSREKKESFPLTVTSAQKNPTAFYLCASRSRLQANTGELFFGEGSRLTVL.

The chain links TRBV6-4 to TRBJ2-7; 7 bases match TRBD1. CDR1 and CDR2 (germline): MRHNA, SNTAGT. The CDR3 runs to 14 residues. V shed 2 bases, J shed 2 bases, and the junction held 3 bases outside the gene matches. The CDR3 bases are TGTGCCAGCAGTGACGTACAGGGGCCCTACGAGCAGTACTTC. This gives the protein CASSDVQGPYEQYF.

The gene calls are TRBV5-4 and TRBJ2-1; D is unresolved. This CDR3 has 15 residues. V was pared by 3 bases and J by 6 bases, with 16 bases between. Germline V CDR1 and CDR2: SGHNT, YYREEE (reference sequence). The CDR3 DNA sequence: TGTGCCAGCAGCTCCGATCGGGTTGAACTCAATGAGCAGTTCTTC. Translation: CASSSDRVELNEQFF.

The chain carries TRBV7-3 and TRBJ2-1; TRBD2 agrees at 10 bases. V dropped 4 bases and J dropped 8; count of bases not matched to a gene: 17. The germline CDR1 and CDR2 sequences are SGHTA and FQGTGA. This CDR3 spans 18 amino acids. The CDR3 coding sequence is TGTGCCAGCAGCTCCCGAGGGGTAGCGGGAGGATACGGGGATGAGCAGTTCTTC. It specifies CASSSRGVAGGYGDEQFF.

The V call is TRBV2, the J call TRBJ2-7, with 8 bases identical to TRBD1. The V gene's germline CDR1 is SNHLY and CDR2 FYNNEI. This CDR3 contains 14 residues. V lost 5 bases to trimming and J lost 2 bases; unmatched junction nucleotides: 5. In DNA, the CDR3 is TGTGCCAGCAGTCGGGGACAGGAGACCTACGAGCAGTACTTC. Amino acids: CASSRGQETYEQYF.

V gene TRBV21-1 combines with J gene TRBJ2-5. TRBV21-1 is given as a pseudogene. The CDR3 spans 15 residues. CDR3 loop: CASSKVVLYQETQYF. The CDR3 DNA is TGTGCCAGCAGCAAAGTGGTCCTGTACCAAGAGACCCAGTACTTC.

The rearrangement joins TRBV19 to TRBJ1-1; tentatively, D is TRBD1 (6 bases). V was shortened by 7 bases and J by 5 bases, with 17 bases between the two germline ends. The length of the CDR3 is 14 residues. Looked up from germline, CDR1 is LNHDA and CDR2 is SQIVND (reference sequence). The CDR3 reads CASNRGAQGTEAFF. Here the CDR3 DNA reads TGTGCCAGTAATCGGGGGGCGCAGGGTACTGAAGCTTTCTTT.

The chain couples TRBV11-3 to TRBJ2-2, with 10 bases lining up with TRBD2. This CDR3 has 16 residues. The germline V gene has CDR1 SGHNT and CDR2 YENEEA. The V segment lost 7 bases and the J segment 6 bases; nucleotides outside the gene matches: 11. CDR3 sequence: CASKERGGSPAGELFF. CDR3 sequence (DNA): TGTGCCAGCAAAGAGCGGGGGGGCTCACCCGCCGGGGAGCTGTTTTTT.

The gene calls are TRBV7-2 and TRBJ1-5, with D perhaps TRBD1 (5 bases). This CDR3 is 15 amino acids long. The V and J ends lost 5 bases and 0 bases respectively, with 11 bases between them. Germline V gene lookup returns CDR1 SGHTA and CDR2 FQGNSA. CDR3 sequence reads: CASSRDGHSNQPQHF. CDR3 bases: TGTGCCAGCAGCCGGGACGGGCATAGCAATCAGCCCCAGCATTTT.

The genes are TRBV27 and TRBJ1-2; 8 bases are shared with TRBD1. The V gene's germline CDR1 is MNHEY and CDR2 SMNVEV (reference sequence). V shed 6 bases, J shed 7 bases, and the junction held 7 bases outside the gene matches. The CDR3 has 13 amino acids. The CDR3 nucleotides are TGTGCCAGCAGACCCACAGGGGGACGTGGCTACACCTTC. Translation gives CASRPTGGRGYTF.

To note about this clone: Other DNA sequences of this sample code for an identical CDR3. J is TRBJ2-1 and V is TRBV9; D might be TRBD2 (5 bases). V lost 0 bases and J 3 bases, leaving 7 bases between the germline ends. CDR1 and CDR2 (germline): SGDLS, YYNGEE. This CDR3 comprises 14 residues. CDR3 loop: CASSVAGYYNEQFF. For the CDR3, the DNA is TGTGCCAGCAGCGTAGCGGGGTACTACAATGAGCAGTTCTTC. The variable domain in full, completed from reference TRBV9 and TRBJ2-1, reads DSGVTQTPKHLITATGQRVTLRCSPRSGDLSVYWYQQSLDQGLQFLIQYYNGEERAKGNILERFSAQQFPDLHSELNLSSLELGDSALYFCASSVAGYYNEQFFGPGTRLTVL.

The chain carries TRBV19 and TRBJ2-3, with TRBD2 identical over 13 bases. Trimming took 5 bases from V and 2 from J; bases not matched to a gene: 4. The CDR3 covers 16 residues. Germline V lookup: CDR1 LNHDA, CDR2 SQIVND (reference sequence). In DNA, the CDR3 is TGTGCCAGTAGTTCGGGGACTAGCGGGAACACAGATACGCAGTATTTT. Its translation: CASSSGTSGNTDTQYF.

V usage is TRBV18 and J usage is TRBJ1-5; 8 bases are a match to TRBD1. The germline gives CDR1 KGHSH, CDR2 LQKENI. The CDR3 covers 17 residues. The V segment lost 3 bases and the J segment 3 bases; nucleotides outside the gene matches: 10. CDR3 sequence (DNA): TGTGCCAGCTCACCTGGCCTTAGGACAGGGTCCAATCAGCCCCAGCATTTT. Protein: CASSPGLRTGSNQPQHF.

The gene calls are TRBV7-2 and TRBJ2-3; the match to TRBD2 covers 7 bases. V lost 5 bases to trimming and J lost 8 bases; unmatched junction nucleotides: 16. Looked up from germline, CDR1 is SGHTA and CDR2 is FQGNSA. The CDR3 sequence is 16 residues long. The CDR3 spells CASSPQTSQLAPTQYF. CDR3 sequence (DNA): TGTGCCAGCAGCCCTCAGACTAGCCAGCTGGCCCCTACGCAGTATTTT.

The rearrangement uses TRBV30 and TRBJ1-2, with 8 bases matching TRBD1. The CDR3 is made up of 15 amino acids. Germline CDR1 GTSNPN, CDR2 SVGIG (reference sequence). The junction had 7 bases not matched to a gene; V was cut back by 3 bases and J by 1 base. The CDR3 DNA is TGTGCCTGGAGGACCCCAGGGGGCGGTAACTATGGCTACACCTTC. Its protein is CAWRTPGGGNYGYTF.